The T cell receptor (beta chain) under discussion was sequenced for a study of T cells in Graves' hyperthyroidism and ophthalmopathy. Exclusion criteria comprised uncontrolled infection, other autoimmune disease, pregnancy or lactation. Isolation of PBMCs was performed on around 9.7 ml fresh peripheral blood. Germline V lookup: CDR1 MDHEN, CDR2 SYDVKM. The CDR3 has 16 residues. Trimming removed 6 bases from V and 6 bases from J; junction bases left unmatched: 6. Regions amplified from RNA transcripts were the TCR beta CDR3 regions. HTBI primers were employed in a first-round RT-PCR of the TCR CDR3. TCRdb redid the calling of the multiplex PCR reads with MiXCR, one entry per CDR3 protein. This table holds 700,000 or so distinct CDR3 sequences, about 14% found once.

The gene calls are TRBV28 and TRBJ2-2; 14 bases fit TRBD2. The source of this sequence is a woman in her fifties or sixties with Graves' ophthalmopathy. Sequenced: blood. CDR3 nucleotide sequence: TGTGCCAGCAGGACTAGCGGGAGGGAGGGCGCCGGGGAGCTGTTTTTT. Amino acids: CASRTSGREGAGELFF.